This T cell receptor (beta chain) was sequenced during a study of long-term antiretroviral therapy in people with HIV (dated by TCRdb to 2021 to 2024). General notes on the study: The earliest samples were collected roughly a decade before the 2015 WHO recommendation for immediate ART, at a time when ART was usually postponed until CD4 counts fell. Test extractions of a monoclonal T-cell line alongside 30 or so polyclonal samples showed no cross-contamination during QIAcube processing. A retrospective serial study tested whether changes in peripheral blood TRB repertoire composition and diversity were associated with ART initiation and durable HIV suppression. Of the roughly 30 participants with HIV, about a dozen were female. The cohort contributed under 200 cryopreserved PBMC samples from 30 adults with confirmed HIV infection, collected serially over a mean of approximately 6 years (range 1-12). Broad study findings and their caveats: Limited PBMC availability meant only the TCR beta chain was sequenced, without alpha chain pairing. The samples were dated from about 2004 to 2018, and the ART regimens that were used may be less effective than current ART regimens. Starting ART was linked to a significant rise in TRB diversity, yet even after long-term ART the diversity remained significantly lower than in transplant donor controls. HIV repertoires had narrower CDR3 length ranges than controls, and the network structure suggested an antigen-experienced repertoire that shifted only slightly toward naive after ART. No data were available on ART adherence, viral resistance or therapy changes, limiting inferences about post-ART repertoire changes. At every time point, the repertoire was dominated by expanded TRB clones first identified before ART initiation, although this dominance fluctuated and, in many PLHIV, declined after ART. Because pre-ART samples had limited cell numbers, unsorted PBMC were profiled rather than sorted CD4+ and CD8+ T cells.

In this sample, this clone turned up a few times. Its antigen remains unidentified. Base qualities are not provided; no much larger clone lies one nucleotide away. Inclusion was restricted to participants for whom at least one PBMC sample before ART initiation and at least two post-ART samples were available. Every participant with HIV received treatment in the United States of America. Before DNA extraction, cryopreserved samples of about 1-10 million PBMC were thawed and washed. At the time of the earliest PBMC sample for each participant with HIV, ages ranged from roughly 23 to 60 years. Each participant contributed PBMC samples from 1-4 timepoints before ART initiation and 2-8 timepoints after ART initiation, with a median of 7 samples. Serial HIV viral load, CD4+ T-cell count, ART history and demographic data were obtained for every participant. A Qiagen kit on a QIAcube was used to extract genomic DNA from unsorted PBMC, with samples processed in batches of 12.

Sequencing of the TRB variable region was done with the immunoSEQ hsTCRB v3.0 assay at survey level resolution. TRB sequencing targeted a depth of roughly 35,000-50,000 T-cell genomes per sample. Pooled TRB libraries were sequenced on an Illumina MiSeq with a v3 150-cycle kit. From the authors' description of their analysis: Analysis of repertoires was carried out in R inside a reproducible Nextflow workflow spanning QC, data transformation and analysis. LymphoSeq2, an R package for exploring AIRR-Seq data, was used to implement the custom analyses. After excluding several samples that yielded fewer than 5000 total TRB sequences, under 200 HIV repertoires remained for analysis. Of the 188 retained HIV repertoires, 55 to 60 were collected before and about 130 after ART initiation. Repertoires were downsampled to 5000 TRB nucleotide sequences, with summary statistics averaged over 100 downsampling iterations. The analysis kept only TRB sequences whose CDR3 regions were at least seven amino acids long. Diversity was assessed using a clonality score derived from Shannon entropy and using the Gini coefficient. Repertoire networks linked the top 5000 CDR3 amino acid sequences whenever two sequences differed by an edit distance of one. For TRB CDR3 amino acid sequences, GLIPH2 was used to predict antigen specificity groups and MHC restriction. Known CMV, EBV, HIV or tissue antigen associations were flagged by matching CDR3 amino acid sequences against VDJdb and McPAS-TCR. Pre-ART, post-ART and control groups were compared with Wilcoxon signed-rank tests and Holm-Bonferroni correction. This is the immuneACCESS table as TCRdb keeps it, with only in-frame sequences that have V and J called. A part of the clones is gone; compared with another copy, unresolved V genes explain less than half, and the rest is unexplained. V, J and clone size are taken as reported in that table, and D and trimming were inferred from the DNA itself. Present in this sample are tens of thousands of clones, 80% to 90% of which were seen just once. The biggest ten clones account for less than 8.5% of the sample.

This material consisted of unsorted PBMCs, taken 1.8 years before starting antiretroviral therapy. The TCR was taken from a woman aged 25 to 39 with HIV.

This receptor carries the CDR3 CASSSPDRVLKQPQHF. Read as DNA, the sequence is TGTGCCAGTAGTAGCCCGGACAGGGTGTTAAAACAGCCCCAGCATTTT. The chain links TRBV19 with TRBJ1-5, with 8 central nucleotides matching TRBD1. According to the germline V gene (reference sequence), CDR1 reads LNHDA and CDR2 reads SQIVND. After removal of 4 bases from V and 7 bases from J, the junction retains 12 bases not matched to a gene. The CDR3 numbers 16 residues from cysteine through phenylalanine. The sequence is cut down to CDR3 DNA, 48 bases in frame from base 1.